The 5 T cell receptor beta chains listed next were all sequenced from one sample in a study of T-cell memory formation after mild COVID-19. TCRdb re-called the 5' RACE reads through MiXCR, storing one row per CDR3 protein. The sample has roughly 410,000 distinct CDR3 sequences, 20% to 25% seen once. The sample consisted of PBMCs or a T cell subset sorted from them (not recorded which). All receptors derive from an adult woman who had mild COVID-19 (a few samples of this study predate the infection). Cell type and time point are not known.

This clonotype turned up a few times. V usage is TRBV28 and J usage is TRBJ2-4; TRBD1 agrees at 7 bases. Germline CDR1 MDHEN, CDR2 SYDVKM. J lost 1 base, V lost 6 bases, and 12 bases had no gene match. CDR3 length: 17 residues. CDR3 region: CASRRDSGGLAKNIQYF. The CDR3 nucleotides read TGTGCCAGCAGGAGGGACAGCGGTGGGCTCGCCAAAAACATTCAGTACTTC.

This clonotype showed up just a few times. CDR3 in DNA: TGTGCCAGCAGTTTGGGGTTGGCTAATGAAAAACTGTTTTTT. Its translation: CASSLGLANEKLFF. The chain carries TRBV7-2 and TRBJ1-4, with no clear D. This CDR3 has 14 amino acids. The V and J ends lost 6 bases and 3 bases respectively, with 11 bases between them. Germline V gene lookup returns CDR1 SGHTA and CDR2 FQGNSA.

There are a few counts of this clonotype. V is TRBV29-1 and J is TRBJ1-1; the match to TRBD1 covers 8 bases. Germline V gives CDR1 SQVTM, CDR2 ANQGSEA. Unmatched junction bases numbered 14, after V lost 7 bases and J lost 4 bases. The CDR3 extends over 15 amino acids. DNA of the CDR3: TGCAGCGCCGTCCAGGGGGCCGGTGGTAGCACTGAAGCTTTCTTT. Encoded protein: CSAVQGAGGSTEAFF.

The rearrangement joins TRBV6-5 to TRBJ1-1; a possible D gene is TRBD1 (5 bases). The germline V gene has CDR1 MNHEY and CDR2 SVGAGI. The CDR3 covers 17 residues. Trimming cost V 0 bases and J 1 base, with 15 bases left between them. For the CDR3, the DNA is TGTGCCAGCAGTTACTCGACGTCCGGGGCGAAGAACACTGAAGCTTTCTTT. It specifies CASSYSTSGAKNTEAFF.

V gene TRBV6-6 combines with J gene TRBJ1-5; D gene uncertain. The CDR3 sequence is 18 residues long. V lost 0 bases and J lost 0, with 15 bases in between. CDR1 and CDR2 from the germline V gene are MNHNY and SVGAGI (reference sequence). The CDR3 here is CASSYSPIGGYSNQPQHF. The CDR3 DNA reads as TGTGCCAGCAGTTACTCCCCCATCGGAGGGTATAGCAATCAGCCCCAGCATTTT.